The entry below gives a single TCR beta chain sequence along with its context. What it recognizes is unknown. The data are from a study of long-term antiretroviral therapy in people with HIV. Study-wide results and limits: ART adherence, viral resistance and therapy changes were not recorded. Pre-ART-expanded clones dominated the repertoire at all time points.

CDR3 size: 14 residues. Germline V gene sequence: CDR1 MNHEY, CDR2 SVGAGI. The V end was cut by 0 bases, the J end by 1 base, with 4 bases between. They ran version v3.0 of the immunoSEQ assay at survey level. The assay was immunoSEQ multiplex PCR, and TCRdb's table has in-frame clones only and misses some. The sample lists about 25,000 clones, 80% to 85% occurring once. Sequencing used unsorted PBMCs, obtained 2.9 years after starting antiretroviral therapy. This receptor was identified in a man aged 45-65 years with HIV. This chain uses TRBV6-5 with TRBJ1-5, with D unclear. The CDR3 nucleotides read TGTGCCAGCAGTTACTCTACCAGCAATCAGCCCCAGCATTTT. This encodes CASSYSTSNQPQHF.